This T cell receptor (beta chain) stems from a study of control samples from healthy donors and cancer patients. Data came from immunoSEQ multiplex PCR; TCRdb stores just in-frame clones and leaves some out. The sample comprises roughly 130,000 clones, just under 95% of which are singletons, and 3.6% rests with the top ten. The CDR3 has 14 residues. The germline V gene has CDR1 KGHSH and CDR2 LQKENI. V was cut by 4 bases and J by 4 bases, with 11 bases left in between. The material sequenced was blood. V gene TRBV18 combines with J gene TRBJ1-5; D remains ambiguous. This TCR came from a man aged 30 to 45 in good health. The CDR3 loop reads CASSLSQGNQPQHF. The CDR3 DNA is TGTGCCAGCTCACTCTCCCAAGGAAATCAGCCCCAGCATTTT.